A single T cell receptor (beta chain) is shown here with its context. What it binds is not known. Quantitative 5'-RACE was performed with molecular barcodes, and it yielded the TCR beta libraries. TCRdb reprocessed the 5' RACE reads via MiXCR and lists one record per CDR3 protein. This table holds 150,000 to 200,000 distinct CDR3 sequences, around 17% found once. The sample belongs to a study of CD8 T cells in ankylosing spondylitis. Findings and caveats of the study: The clones that were linked to disease were reported to be significantly enriched in matched synovial fluid samples from ankylosing spondylitis patients. What appeared characteristic of ankylosing spondylitis blood was a TCR beta motif of several highly homologous variants.

Germline V CDR1 and CDR2: SEHNR, FQNEAQ (reference sequence). The germline V and J ends were trimmed by 5 bases and 9 bases, with 19 bases remaining between them. This CDR3 is 14 amino acids long. The origin of this receptor is a male donor with ankylosing spondylitis or in good health (not recorded which). The specimen sequenced was blood, either unsorted or a sorted T cell fraction (not recorded which). This chain connects TRBV7-9 to TRBJ1-1; D remains ambiguous. The CDR3 bases are TGTGCCAGCAGCCCAACGGGCCAACTTTTTAAAGCTTTCTTT. This encodes CASSPTGQLFKAFF.